This paragraph covers one T cell receptor (beta chain) sequence. Via MiXCR, TCRdb re-called the 5' RACE reads, giving one row per CDR3 protein. The sample shows about 22,000 distinct CDR3 sequences, around 5% of them seen only once. CDR1 is SGHNT and CDR2 is YYREEE in the germline V gene (reference sequence). The V end lost 4 bases, the J end lost 4 bases, and 17 bases lay between the germline ends. The CDR3 spans 15 residues. This entry belongs to a study of T cells after yellow fever vaccination. The sequence was collected from a young man who received the YFV17D yellow fever vaccine. Sequencing used PBMCs, either bulk or a sorted T-cell subset (CD4+, CD8+, memory, or dextramer-sorted; not recorded which), obtained about 49 days after the first yellow fever vaccination. The J gene is TRBJ1-1, the V gene TRBV5-4, with a weak D call TRBD1 (6 bases). CDR3: CASSPGGAEGTEAFF. DNA of the CDR3: TGTGCCAGCAGCCCCGGGGGGGCGGAGGGCACTGAAGCTTTCTTT. Variable domain in full (rest from reference TRBV5-4 and TRBJ1-1): ETGVTQSPTHLIKTRGQQVTLRCSSQSGHNTVSWYQQALGQGPQFIFQYYREEENGRGNFPPRFSGLQFPNYSSELNVNALELDDSALYLCASSPGGAEGTEAFFGQGTRLTVV.